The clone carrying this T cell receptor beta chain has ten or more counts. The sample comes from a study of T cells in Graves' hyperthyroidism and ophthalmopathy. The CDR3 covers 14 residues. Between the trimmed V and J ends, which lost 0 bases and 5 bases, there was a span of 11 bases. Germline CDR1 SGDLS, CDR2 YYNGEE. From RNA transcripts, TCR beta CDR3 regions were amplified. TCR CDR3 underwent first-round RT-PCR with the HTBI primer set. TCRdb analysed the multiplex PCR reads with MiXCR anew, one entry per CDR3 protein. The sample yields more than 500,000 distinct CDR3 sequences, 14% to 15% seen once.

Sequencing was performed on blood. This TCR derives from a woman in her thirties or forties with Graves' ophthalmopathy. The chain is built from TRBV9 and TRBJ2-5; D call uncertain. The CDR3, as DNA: TGTGCCAGCAGCGTAGCTAGTTATGTGGAGACCCAGTACTTC. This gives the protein CASSVASYVETQYF.